These T cell receptor beta chains were read from a single sample in a study of blood T cell repertoires in COVID-19. Clones were sequenced by immunoSEQ multiplex PCR, and TCRdb holds only the in-frame ones, with some missing. The table shows some 280,000 clones, with 70% to 90% occurring only once. The source material was peripheral blood. The receptor set was obtained from a woman aged 55-70 years with acute or convalescent COVID-19. CDR3s include the opening cysteine and the closing phenylalanine or tryptophan.

J gene	V gene	CDR3 protein
TRBJ2-3	TRBV15	CATSRSGTRVDTQYF
TRBJ2-1	TRBV2	CASNRLAGVDEQFF
TRBJ1-2	TRBV5-1	CASSLALNYGYTF
TRBJ2-1	TRBV9	CASSVAASGSSYNEQFF
TRBJ1-3	TRBV30	CAWRYGRVSGNTIYF
TRBJ1-6	TRBV10-3	CAISEWATGTNSYNSPLHF
TRBJ2-1	TRBV27	CATRVGLAGGSYNEQFF
TRBJ2-1	TRBV24-1	CATSDGGTDVTFYNEQFF
TRBJ1-5	TRBV5-1	CASSLASGVQPQHF
TRBJ2-5	TRBV5-1	CASSSSPQGKETQYF
TRBJ2-7	TRBV4-3	CASSQTRLGSYEQYF
TRBJ1-1	TRBV12-3/TRBV12-4	CASRTGLGTEAFF
TRBJ2-1	TRBV30	CAWTGTSRGGEQFF
TRBJ1-1	TRBV5-6	CASSLPRARGHAEAFF
TRBJ2-1	TRBV28	CASTYGGASEQFF
TRBJ2-5	TRBV29-1	CSVDFTGQETQYF
TRBJ2-1	TRBV28	CASSFVQGIDSSEGQFF
TRBJ2-3	TRBV7-3	CASSRGMFPDTQYF
TRBJ2-7	TRBV6-5	CASSYSGTGAAGQYF
TRBJ1-1	TRBV3-1/TRBV3-2	CASSQKDSMNTEAFF
TRBJ1-2	TRBV4-2	CASSQEGRPWSYTF
TRBJ2-2	TRBV14	CASSHFSEITGELFF
TRBJ1-2	TRBV4-1	CASSQDLGLEGYTF
TRBJ2-7	TRBV7-9	CASSFPQTYEQYF
TRBJ2-1	TRBV14	CASSPLGLAGGEQFF
TRBJ2-3	TRBV2	CASSPADTQYF
TRBJ1-4	TRBV5-1	CASRKDSLNEKLFF
TRBJ2-1	TRBV3-1/TRBV3-2	CASSPTGTGGRGQFF
TRBJ1-5	TRBV27	CASSLIPRGNQPQHF
TRBJ1-2	TRBV19	CASSISLPQGAAAGYTF